This T cell receptor (beta chain) emerged from a study of blood T cell repertoires in COVID-19. Data came from immunoSEQ multiplex PCR; TCRdb stores just in-frame clones and leaves some out. This sample carries 150,000 to 160,000 clones, less than 90% of them seen once, and the ten largest clones take around 2.5%. This receptor was taken from a woman in her 70s with acute or convalescent COVID-19. The sample consisted of peripheral blood.

The CDR3 region has the DNA TGTGCCAGCAGCTTATTCACGTGGGGGGGCTACGAGCAGTACTTC. Translated, it gives CASSLFTWGGYEQYF. This chain connects TRBV7-2 to TRBJ2-7; 7 nucleotides match TRBD2. This CDR3 contains 15 residues. Germline assignment: CDR1 SGHTA and CDR2 FQGNSA. With V trimmed by 2 bases and J by 3 bases, 7 bases remained unmatched.